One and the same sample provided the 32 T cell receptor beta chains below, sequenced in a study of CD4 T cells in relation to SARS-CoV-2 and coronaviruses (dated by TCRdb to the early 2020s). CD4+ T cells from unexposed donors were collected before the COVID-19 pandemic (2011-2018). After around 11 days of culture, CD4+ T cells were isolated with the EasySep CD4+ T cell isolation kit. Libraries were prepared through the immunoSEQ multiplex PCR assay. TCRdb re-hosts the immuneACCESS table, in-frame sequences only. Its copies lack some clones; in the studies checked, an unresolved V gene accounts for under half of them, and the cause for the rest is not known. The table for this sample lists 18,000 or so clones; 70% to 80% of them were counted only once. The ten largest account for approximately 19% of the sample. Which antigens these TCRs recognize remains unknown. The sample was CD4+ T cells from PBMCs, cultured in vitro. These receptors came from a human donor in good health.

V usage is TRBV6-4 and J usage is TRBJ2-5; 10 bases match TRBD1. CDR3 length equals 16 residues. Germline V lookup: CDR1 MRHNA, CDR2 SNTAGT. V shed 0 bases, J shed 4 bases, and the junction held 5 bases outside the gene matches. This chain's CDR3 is CASSDSTGTGVETQYF. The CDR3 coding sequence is TGTGCCAGCAGTGACTCAACCGGGACAGGGGTAGAGACCCAGTACTTC.

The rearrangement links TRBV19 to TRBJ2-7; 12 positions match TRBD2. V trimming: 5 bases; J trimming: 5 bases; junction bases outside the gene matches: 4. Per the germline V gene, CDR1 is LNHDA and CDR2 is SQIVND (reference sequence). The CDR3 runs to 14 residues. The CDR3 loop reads CASSGLAGNHEQYF. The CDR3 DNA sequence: TGTGCCAGTAGTGGACTAGCGGGAAACCACGAGCAGTACTTC.

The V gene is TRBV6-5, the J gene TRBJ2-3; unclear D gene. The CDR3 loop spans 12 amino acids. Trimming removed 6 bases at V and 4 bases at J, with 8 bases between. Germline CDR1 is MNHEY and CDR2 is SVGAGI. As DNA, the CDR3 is TGTGCCAGCAGCCTTAGCTCAGATACGCAGTATTTT. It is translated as CASSLSSDTQYF.

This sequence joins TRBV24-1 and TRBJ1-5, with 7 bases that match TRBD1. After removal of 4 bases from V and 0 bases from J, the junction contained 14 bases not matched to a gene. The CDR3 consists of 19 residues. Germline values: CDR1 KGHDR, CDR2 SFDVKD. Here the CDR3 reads CATSDCGQDYPYSNQPQHF. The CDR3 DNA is TGTGCCACCAGTGACTGTGGACAGGATTACCCTTATAGCAATCAGCCCCAGCATTTT.

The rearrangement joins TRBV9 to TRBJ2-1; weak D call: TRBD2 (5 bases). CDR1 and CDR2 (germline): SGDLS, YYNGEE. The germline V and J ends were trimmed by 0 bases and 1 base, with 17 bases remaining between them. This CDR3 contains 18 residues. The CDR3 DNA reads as TGTGCCAGCAGCGTAGTTCCCTCGGAAGGACTTTCCTACAATGAGCAGTTCTTC. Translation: CASSVVPSEGLSYNEQFF.

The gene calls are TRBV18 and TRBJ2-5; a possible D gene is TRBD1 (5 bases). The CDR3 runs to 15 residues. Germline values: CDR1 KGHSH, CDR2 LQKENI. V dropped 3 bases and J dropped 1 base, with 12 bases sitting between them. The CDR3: CASSPRQGGQETQYF. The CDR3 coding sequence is TGTGCCAGCTCACCCCGGCAGGGCGGCCAAGAGACCCAGTACTTC.

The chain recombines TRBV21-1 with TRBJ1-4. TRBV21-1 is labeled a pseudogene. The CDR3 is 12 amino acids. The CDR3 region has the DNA TGTGCCAGCAGCTCTCCTCATGAAAAACTGTTTTTT. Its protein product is CASSSPHEKLFF.

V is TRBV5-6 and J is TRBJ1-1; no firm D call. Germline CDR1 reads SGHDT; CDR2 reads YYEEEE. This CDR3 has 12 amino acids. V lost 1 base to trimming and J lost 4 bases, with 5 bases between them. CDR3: CASSLWVTEAFF. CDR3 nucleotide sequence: TGTGCCAGCAGCTTGTGGGTCACTGAAGCTTTCTTT.

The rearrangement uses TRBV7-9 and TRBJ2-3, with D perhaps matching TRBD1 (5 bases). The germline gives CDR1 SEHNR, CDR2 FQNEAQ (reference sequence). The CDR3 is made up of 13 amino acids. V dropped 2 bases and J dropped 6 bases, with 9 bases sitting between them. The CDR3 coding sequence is TGTGCCAGCAGCTTAAAGGGGCTTGATACGCAGTATTTT. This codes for CASSLKGLDTQYF.

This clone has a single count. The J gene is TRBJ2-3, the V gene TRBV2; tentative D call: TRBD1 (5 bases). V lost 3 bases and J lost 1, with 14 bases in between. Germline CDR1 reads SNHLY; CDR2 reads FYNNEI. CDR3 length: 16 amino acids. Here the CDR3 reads CASSEETARGTDTQYF. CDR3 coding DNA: TGTGCCAGCAGTGAGGAGACAGCCAGGGGCACAGATACGCAGTATTTT.

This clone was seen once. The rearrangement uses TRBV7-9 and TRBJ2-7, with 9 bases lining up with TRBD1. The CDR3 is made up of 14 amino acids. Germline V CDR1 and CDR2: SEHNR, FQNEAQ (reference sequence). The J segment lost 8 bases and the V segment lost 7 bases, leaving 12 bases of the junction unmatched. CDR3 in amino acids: CASTTGQGRVKQYF. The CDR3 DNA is TGTGCCAGCACCACCGGACAGGGGAGGGTTAAGCAGTACTTC.

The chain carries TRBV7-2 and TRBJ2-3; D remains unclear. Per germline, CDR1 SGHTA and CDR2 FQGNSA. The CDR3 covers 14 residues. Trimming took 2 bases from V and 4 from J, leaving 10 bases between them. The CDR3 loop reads CASSLMASADTQYF. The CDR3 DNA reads TGTGCCAGCAGCTTAATGGCCTCCGCAGATACGCAGTATTTT.

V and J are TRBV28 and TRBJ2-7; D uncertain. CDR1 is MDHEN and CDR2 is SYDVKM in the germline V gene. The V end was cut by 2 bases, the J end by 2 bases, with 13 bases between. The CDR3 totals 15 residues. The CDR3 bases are TGTGCCAGCAGTTTACCTGGGCAGAAGACCTACGAGCAGTACTTC. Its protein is CASSLPGQKTYEQYF.

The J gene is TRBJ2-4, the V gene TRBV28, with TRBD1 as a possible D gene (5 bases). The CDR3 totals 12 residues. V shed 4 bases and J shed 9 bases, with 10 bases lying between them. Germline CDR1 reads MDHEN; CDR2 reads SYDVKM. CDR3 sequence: CASSSQGTIQYF. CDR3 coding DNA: TGTGCCAGCAGTTCGCAGGGTACCATTCAGTACTTC.

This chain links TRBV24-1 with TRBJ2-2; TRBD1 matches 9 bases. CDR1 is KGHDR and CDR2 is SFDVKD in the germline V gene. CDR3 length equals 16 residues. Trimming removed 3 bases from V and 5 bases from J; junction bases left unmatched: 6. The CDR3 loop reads CATSDRGDRVTGELFF. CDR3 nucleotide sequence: TGTGCCACCAGTGATAGAGGGGACAGGGTGACCGGGGAGCTGTTTTTT.

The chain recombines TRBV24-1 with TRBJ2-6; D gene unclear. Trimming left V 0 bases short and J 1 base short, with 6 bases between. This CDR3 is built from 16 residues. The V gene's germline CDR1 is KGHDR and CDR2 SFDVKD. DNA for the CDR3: TGTGCCACCAGTGATTTGGGAGCTTCTGGGGCCAACGTCCTGACTTTC. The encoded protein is CATSDLGASGANVLTF.

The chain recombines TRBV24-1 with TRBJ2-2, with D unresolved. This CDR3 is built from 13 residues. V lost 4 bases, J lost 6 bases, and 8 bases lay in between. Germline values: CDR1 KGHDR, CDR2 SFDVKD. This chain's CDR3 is CATSERQAGELFF. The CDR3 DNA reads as TGTGCCACCAGTGAAAGGCAGGCCGGGGAGCTGTTTTTT.

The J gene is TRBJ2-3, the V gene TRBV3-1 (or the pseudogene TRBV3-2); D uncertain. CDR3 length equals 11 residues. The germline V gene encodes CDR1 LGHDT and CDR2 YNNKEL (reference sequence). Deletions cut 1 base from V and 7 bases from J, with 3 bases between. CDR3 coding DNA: TGTGCCAGCAGCCAAGCTCATACGCAGTATTTT. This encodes CASSQAHTQYF.

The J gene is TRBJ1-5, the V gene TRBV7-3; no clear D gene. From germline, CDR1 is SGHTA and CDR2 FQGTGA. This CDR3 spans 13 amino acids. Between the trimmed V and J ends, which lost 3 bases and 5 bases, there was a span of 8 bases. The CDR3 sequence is CASSLTSDQPQHF. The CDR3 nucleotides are TGTGCCAGCAGCTTGACGTCGGATCAGCCCCAGCATTTT.

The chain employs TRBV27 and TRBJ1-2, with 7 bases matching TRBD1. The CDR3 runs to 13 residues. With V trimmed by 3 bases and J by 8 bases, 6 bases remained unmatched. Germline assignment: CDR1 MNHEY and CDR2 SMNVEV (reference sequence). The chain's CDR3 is CASSFRQGGGYTF. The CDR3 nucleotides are TGTGCCAGCAGTTTTAGACAGGGCGGCGGCTACACCTTC.

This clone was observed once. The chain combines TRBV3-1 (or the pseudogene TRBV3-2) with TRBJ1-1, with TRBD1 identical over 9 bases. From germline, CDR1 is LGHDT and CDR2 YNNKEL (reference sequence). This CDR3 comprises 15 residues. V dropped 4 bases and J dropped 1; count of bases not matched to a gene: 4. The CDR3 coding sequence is TGTGCCAGCAGCCTCTGGACAGGGGCGAACACTGAAGCTTTCTTT. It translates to CASSLWTGANTEAFF.

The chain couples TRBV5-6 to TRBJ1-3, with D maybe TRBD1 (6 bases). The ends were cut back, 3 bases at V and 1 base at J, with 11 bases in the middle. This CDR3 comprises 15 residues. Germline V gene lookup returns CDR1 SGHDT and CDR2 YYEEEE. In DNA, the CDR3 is TGTGCCAGCAGCTCAAAACAGGGTTCTGGAAACACCATATATTTT. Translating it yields CASSSKQGSGNTIYF.

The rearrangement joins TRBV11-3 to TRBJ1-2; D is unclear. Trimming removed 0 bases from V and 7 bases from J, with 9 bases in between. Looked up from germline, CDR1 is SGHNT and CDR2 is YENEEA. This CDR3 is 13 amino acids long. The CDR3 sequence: CASSLDSKSGYTF. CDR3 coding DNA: TGTGCCAGCAGCTTAGACAGTAAGAGTGGCTACACCTTC.

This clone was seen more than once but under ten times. The CDR3 bases are TGCGCCAGCAGTCGGACAGGGGCCGGGATGGGGAGGGAGCAGTACTTC. Translating gives CASSRTGAGMGREQYF. This chain links TRBV5-1 with TRBJ2-7, with 9 bases aligning to TRBD1. CDR3 size: 16 residues. The junction had 16 bases not matched to a gene; V was cut back by 5 bases and J by 7 bases. Looked up from germline, CDR1 is SGHRS and CDR2 is YFSETQ.

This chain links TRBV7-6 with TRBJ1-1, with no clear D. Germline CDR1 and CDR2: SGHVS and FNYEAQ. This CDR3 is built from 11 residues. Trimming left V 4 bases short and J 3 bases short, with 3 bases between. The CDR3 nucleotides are TGTGCCAGCAGCTCTTACACTGAAGCTTTCTTT. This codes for CASSSYTEAFF.

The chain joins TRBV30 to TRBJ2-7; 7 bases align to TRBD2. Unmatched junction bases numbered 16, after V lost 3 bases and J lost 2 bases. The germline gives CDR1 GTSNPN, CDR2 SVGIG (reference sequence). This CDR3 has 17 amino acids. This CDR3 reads CAWRGGSGKDRAYEQYF. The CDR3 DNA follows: TGTGCCTGGAGGGGGGGAAGCGGGAAGGATAGGGCCTACGAGCAGTACTTC.

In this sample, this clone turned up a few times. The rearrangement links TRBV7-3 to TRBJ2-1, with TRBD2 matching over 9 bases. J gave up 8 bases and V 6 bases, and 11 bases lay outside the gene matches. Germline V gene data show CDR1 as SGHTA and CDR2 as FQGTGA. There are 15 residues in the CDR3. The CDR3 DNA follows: TGTGCCAGCAGTTTGAGCGGGAGGTCTCGGTATGAGCAGTTCTTC. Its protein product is CASSLSGRSRYEQFF.

CDR3 sequence reads: CASSQTDSGYGYTF. CDR3 nucleotide sequence: TGCGCCAGCAGCCAGACTGACAGCGGCTATGGCTACACCTTC. V gene TRBV4-1 combines with J gene TRBJ1-2, with a weak D call TRBD1 (5 bases). CDR3 length: 14 residues. The germline CDR1 and CDR2 sequences are MGHRA and YSYEKL. The ends were cut back, 3 bases at V and 4 bases at J, with 12 bases in the middle.

CDR3 in amino acids: CASSVMAGVNNEQFF. The CDR3 nucleotides are TGTGCCAGCAGTGTAATGGCGGGAGTGAACAATGAGCAGTTCTTC. J is TRBJ2-1 and V is TRBV2; 7 bases are a match to TRBD2. Trimming cost V 4 bases and J 5 bases; bases outside gene matches: 8. Germline CDR1 reads SNHLY; CDR2 reads FYNNEI. The CDR3 totals 15 residues.

The CDR3 DNA reads TGTGCCAGTAGTCCCAGGGGGTCCAACTATGGCTACACCTTC. The encoded protein is CASSPRGSNYGYTF. The J gene is TRBJ1-2, the V gene TRBV19, with 7 bases that match TRBD1. The CDR3 is made up of 14 amino acids. CDR1 and CDR2 from the germline V gene are LNHDA and SQIVND (reference sequence). Unmatched junction bases numbered 5, after V lost 5 bases and J lost 2 bases.

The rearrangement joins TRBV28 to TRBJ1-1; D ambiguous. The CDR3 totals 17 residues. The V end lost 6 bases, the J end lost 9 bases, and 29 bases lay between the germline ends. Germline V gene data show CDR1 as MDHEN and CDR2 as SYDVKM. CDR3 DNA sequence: TGTGCCAGCAGACCCGGTATTCAGGCGGCGGGGAAAGAAAAAGCTTTCTTT. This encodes CASRPGIQAAGKEKAFF.

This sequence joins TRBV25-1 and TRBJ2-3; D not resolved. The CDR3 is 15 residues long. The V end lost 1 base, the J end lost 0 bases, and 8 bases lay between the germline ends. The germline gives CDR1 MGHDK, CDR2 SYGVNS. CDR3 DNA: TGTGCCAGCAGTGAATCGGACGTTAGCACAGATACGCAGTATTTT. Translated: CASSESDVSTDTQYF.